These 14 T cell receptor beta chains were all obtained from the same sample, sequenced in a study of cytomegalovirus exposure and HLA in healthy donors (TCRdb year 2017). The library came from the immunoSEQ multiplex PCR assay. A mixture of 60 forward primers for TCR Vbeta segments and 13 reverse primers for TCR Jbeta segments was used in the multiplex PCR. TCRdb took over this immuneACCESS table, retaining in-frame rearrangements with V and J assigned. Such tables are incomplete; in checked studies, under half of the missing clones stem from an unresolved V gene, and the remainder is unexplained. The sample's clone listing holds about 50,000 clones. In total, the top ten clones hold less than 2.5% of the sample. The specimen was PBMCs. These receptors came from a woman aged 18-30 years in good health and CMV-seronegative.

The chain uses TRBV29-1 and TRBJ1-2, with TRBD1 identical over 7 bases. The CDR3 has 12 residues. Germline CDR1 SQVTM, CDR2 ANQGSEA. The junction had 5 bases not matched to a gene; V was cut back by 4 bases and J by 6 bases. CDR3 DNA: TGCAGCGTTGGGGGACAGCGGAATGGCTACACCTTC. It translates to CSVGGQRNGYTF.

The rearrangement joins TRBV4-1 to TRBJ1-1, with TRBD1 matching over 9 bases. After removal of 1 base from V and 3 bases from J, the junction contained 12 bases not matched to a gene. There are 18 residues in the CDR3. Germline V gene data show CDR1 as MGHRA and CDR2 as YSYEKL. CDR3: CASSQGTGGGGGDTEAFF. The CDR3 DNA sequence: TGCGCCAGCAGCCAAGGAACAGGGGGCGGCGGGGGCGACACTGAAGCTTTCTTT.

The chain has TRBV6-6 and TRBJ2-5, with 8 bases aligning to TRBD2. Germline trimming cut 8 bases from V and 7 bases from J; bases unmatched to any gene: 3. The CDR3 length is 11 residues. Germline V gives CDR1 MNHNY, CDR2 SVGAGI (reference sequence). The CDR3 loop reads CASSGGATQYF. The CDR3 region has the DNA TGTGCCAGCTCCGGGGGGGCGACCCAGTACTTC.

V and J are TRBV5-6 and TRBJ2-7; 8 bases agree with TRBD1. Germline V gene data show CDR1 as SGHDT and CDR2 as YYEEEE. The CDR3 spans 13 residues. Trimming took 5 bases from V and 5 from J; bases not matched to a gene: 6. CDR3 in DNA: TGTGCCAGCAGTTCAGGGGGCTACGACGAGCAGTACTTC. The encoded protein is CASSSGGYDEQYF.

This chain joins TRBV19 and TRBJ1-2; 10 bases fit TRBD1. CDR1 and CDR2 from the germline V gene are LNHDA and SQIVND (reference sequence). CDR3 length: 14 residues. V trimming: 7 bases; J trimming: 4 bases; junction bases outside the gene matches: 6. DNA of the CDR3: TGTGCCAGTATTGGGACAGGGGTAGTCTATGGCTACACCTTC. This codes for CASIGTGVVYGYTF. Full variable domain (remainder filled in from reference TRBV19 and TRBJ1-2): DGGITQSPKYLFRKEGQNVTLSCEQNLNHDAMYWYRQDPGQGLRLIYYSQIVNDFQKGDIAEGYSVSREKKESFPLTVTSAQKNPTAFYLCASIGTGVVYGYTFGSGTRLTVV.

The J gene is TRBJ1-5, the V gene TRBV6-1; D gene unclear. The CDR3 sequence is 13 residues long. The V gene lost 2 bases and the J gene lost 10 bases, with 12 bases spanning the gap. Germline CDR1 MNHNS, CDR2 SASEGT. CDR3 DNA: TGTGCCAGCAGTGAATTGAACGGTCTCCCCCAGCATTTT. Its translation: CASSELNGLPQHF.

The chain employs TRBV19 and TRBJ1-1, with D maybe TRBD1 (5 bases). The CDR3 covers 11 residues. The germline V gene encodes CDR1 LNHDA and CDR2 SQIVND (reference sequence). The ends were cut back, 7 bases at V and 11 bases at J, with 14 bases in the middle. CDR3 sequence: CASTGIRVAFF. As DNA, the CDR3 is TGTGCCAGTACAGGGATAAGGGTGGCTTTCTTT.

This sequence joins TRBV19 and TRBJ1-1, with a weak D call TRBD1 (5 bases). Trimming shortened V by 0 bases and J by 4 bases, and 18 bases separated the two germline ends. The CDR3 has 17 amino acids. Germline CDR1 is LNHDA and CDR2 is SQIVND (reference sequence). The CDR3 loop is CASSIDSHGGGGTEAFF. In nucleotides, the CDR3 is TGTGCCAGTAGTATAGACTCCCATGGGGGAGGCGGCACTGAAGCTTTCTTT.

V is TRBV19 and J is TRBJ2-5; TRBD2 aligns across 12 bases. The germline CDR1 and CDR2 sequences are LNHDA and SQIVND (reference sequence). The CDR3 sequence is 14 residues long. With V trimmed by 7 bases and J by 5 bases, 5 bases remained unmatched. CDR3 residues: CASKTSGSRETQYF. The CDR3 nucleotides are TGTGCCAGTAAGACTAGCGGGAGTAGGGAGACCCAGTACTTC.

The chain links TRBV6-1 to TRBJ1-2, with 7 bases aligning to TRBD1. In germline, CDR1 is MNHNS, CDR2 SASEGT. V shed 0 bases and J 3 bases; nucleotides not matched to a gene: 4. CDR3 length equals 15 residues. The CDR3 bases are TGTGCCAGCAGTGAAGCATGGGACAGTTACTATGGCTACACCTTC. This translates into CASSEAWDSYYGYTF.

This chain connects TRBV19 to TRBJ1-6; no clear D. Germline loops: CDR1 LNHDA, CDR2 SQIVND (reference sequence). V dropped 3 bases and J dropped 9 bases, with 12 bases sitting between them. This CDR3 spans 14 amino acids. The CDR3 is CASSMGGGLSPLHF. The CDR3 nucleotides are TGTGCCAGTAGTATGGGTGGAGGCCTTTCACCCCTCCACTTT.

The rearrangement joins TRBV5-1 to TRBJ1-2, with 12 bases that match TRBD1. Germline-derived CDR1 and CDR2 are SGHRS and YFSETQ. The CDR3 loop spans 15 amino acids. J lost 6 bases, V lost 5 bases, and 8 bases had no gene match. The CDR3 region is CASRGQGASLDGYTF. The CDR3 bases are TGCGCCAGCAGGGGACAGGGGGCGAGTCTGGATGGCTACACCTTC.

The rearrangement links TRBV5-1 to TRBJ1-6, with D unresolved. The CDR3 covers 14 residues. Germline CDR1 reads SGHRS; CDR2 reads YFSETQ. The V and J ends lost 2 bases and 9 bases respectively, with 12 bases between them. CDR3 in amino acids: CASSLRGIGSPLHF. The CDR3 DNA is TGCGCCAGCAGCTTACGAGGGATCGGTTCACCCCTCCACTTT.

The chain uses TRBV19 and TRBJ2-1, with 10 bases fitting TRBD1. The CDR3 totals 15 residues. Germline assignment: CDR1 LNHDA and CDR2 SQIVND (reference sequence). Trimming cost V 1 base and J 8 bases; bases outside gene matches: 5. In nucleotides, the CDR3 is TGTGCCAGTAGTATAGTCAGGACAGGGGGTCATGAGCAGTTCTTC. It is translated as CASSIVRTGGHEQFF.